This T cell receptor (beta chain) derives from a study of T-cell reconstitution after alpha-beta-depleted transplantation in children. Points from the study as a whole: Newly produced T cells mostly provided counts and TCRbeta diversity after one year, as hyperexpanded clones declined. There were reportedly several hundred expanded graft clones from which alpha-beta T cells came about two months after transplant.

V dropped 1 base and J dropped 6 bases, with 13 bases sitting between them. The CDR3 length is 15 residues. The germline CDR1 and CDR2 sequences are SGHKS and YYEKEE (reference sequence). There are many counts of this clonotype. No antigen is known for it. As it was prepared, the TCRbeta library received unique molecular identifiers. Using its own MiXCR run on the PCR reads, TCRdb lists one record per CDR3 protein. The top ten clones hold around 5.3% of a sample with about 830,000 distinct CDR3 sequences, approximately 15% of them seen once. This clonotype originated in a male patient younger than 18 who had a stem cell transplant for acute lymphoblastic leukemia, so the T cells may come from the graft donor. The gene calls are TRBV5-5 and TRBJ2-2, with D perhaps assigned TRBD1 or TRBD2 (5 bases each). The sample was PBMCs, mostly from graft donor cells, taken 360 days after TCRalphabeta/CD19-depleted stem cell transplant. The CDR3 coding sequence is TGTGCCAGCAGCTTGTGGCAGGGAGAGGCCGGGGAGCTGTTTTTT. This gives the protein CASSLWQGEAGELFF.